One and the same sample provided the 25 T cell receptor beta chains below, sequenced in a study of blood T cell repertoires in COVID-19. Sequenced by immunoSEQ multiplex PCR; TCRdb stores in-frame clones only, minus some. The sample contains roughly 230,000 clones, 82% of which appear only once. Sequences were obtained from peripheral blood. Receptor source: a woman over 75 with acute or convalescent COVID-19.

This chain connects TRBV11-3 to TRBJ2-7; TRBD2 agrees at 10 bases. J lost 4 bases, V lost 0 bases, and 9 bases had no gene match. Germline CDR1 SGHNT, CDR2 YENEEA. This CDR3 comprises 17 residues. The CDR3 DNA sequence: TGTGCCAGCAGCTTAGATCGGCCCAGCGGGGGGGGTTACGAGCAGTACTTC. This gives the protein CASSLDRPSGGGYEQYF.

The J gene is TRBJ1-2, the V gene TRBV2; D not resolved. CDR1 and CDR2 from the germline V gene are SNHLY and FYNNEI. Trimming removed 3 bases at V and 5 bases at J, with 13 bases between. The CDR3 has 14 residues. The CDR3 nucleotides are TGTGCCAGCAGTGACGACGCAGGAAATTATGGCTACACCTTC. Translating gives CASSDDAGNYGYTF. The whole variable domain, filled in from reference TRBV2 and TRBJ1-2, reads EPEVTQTPSHQVTQMGQEVILRCVPISNHLYFYWYRQILGQKVEFLVSFYNNEISEKSEIFDDQFSVERPDGSNFTLKIRSTKLEDSAMYFCASSDDAGNYGYTFGSGTRLTVV.

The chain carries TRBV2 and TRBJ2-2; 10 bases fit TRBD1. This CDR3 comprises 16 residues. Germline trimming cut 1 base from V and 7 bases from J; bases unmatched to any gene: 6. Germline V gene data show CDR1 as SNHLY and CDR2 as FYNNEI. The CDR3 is CASSEGDRGQGGELFF. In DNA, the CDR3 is TGTGCCAGCAGTGAAGGCGACAGGGGGCAGGGCGGGGAGCTGTTTTTT.

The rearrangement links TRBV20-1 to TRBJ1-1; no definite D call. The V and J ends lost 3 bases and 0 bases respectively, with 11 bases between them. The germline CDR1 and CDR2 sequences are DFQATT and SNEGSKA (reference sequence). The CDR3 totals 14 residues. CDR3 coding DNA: TGCAGTGCTAGTAAGCCGAGCATGAACACTGAAGCTTTCTTT. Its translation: CSASKPSMNTEAFF.

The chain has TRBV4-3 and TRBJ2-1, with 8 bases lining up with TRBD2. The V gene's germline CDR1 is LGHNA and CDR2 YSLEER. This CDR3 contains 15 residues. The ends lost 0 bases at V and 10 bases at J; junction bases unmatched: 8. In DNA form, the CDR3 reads TGCGCCAGCAGCCAAGATCCGGGGGGGCCGGGGGAGCAGTTCTTC. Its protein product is CASSQDPGGPGEQFF.

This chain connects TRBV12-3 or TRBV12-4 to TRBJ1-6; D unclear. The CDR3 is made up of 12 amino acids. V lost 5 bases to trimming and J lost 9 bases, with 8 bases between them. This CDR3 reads CASSTPGSPLHF. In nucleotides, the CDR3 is TGTGCCAGCAGTACCCCAGGTTCACCCCTCCACTTT.

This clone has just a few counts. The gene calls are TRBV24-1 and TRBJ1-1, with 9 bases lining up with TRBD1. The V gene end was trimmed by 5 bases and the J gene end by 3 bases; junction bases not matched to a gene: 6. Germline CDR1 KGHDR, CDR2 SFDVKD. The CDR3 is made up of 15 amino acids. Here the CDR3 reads CATSARGQGHTEAFF. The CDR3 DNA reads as TGTGCCACCAGTGCTCGAGGACAGGGGCACACTGAAGCTTTCTTT.

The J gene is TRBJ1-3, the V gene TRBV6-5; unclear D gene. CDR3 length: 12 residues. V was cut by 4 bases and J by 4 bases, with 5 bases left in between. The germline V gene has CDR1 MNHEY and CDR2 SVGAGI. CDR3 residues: CASSSPGNTIYF. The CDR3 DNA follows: TGTGCCAGCAGTTCTCCGGGAAACACCATATATTTT.

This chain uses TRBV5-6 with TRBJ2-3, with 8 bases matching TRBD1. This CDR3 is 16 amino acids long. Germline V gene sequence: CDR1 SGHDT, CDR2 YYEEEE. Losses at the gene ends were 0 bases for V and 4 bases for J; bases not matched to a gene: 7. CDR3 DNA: TGTGCCAGCAGCTTGGATGCAGGGGGCATTTCAGATACGCAGTATTTT. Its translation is CASSLDAGGISDTQYF.

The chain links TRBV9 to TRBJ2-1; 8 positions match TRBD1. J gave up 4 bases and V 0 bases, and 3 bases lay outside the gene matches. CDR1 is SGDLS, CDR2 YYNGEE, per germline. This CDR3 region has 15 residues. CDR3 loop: CASSVGQGLYNEQFF. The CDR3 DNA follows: TGTGCCAGCAGCGTAGGACAGGGGCTTTACAATGAGCAGTTCTTC.

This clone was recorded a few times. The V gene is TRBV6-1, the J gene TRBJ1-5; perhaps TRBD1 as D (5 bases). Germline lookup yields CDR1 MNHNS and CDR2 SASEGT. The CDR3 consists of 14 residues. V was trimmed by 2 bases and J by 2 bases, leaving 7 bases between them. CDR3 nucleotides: TGTGCCAGCAGTGAATGGGGGGGCAATCAGCCCCAGCATTTT. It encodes CASSEWGGNQPQHF.

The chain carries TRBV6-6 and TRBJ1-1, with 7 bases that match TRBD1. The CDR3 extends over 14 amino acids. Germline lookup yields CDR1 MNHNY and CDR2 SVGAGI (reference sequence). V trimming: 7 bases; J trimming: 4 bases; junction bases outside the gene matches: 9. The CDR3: CASTQGGASTEAFF. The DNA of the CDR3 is TGTGCCAGCACCCAGGGGGGCGCTTCCACTGAAGCTTTCTTT.

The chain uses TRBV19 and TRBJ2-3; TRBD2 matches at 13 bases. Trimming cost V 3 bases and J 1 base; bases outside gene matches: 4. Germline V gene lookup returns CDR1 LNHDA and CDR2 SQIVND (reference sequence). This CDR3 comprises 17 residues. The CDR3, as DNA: TGTGCCAGTAGTATCCTCGGGACTAGCGGGGGCACAGATACGCAGTATTTT. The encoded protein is CASSILGTSGGTDTQYF.

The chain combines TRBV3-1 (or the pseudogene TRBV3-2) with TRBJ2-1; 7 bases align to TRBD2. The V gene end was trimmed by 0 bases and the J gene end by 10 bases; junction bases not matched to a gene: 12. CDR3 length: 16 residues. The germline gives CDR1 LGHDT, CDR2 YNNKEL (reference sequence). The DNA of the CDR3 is TGTGCCAGCAGCCAAGAGTTGGGGCAGGAGCGGGGAGAGCAGTTCTTC. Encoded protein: CASSQELGQERGEQFF.

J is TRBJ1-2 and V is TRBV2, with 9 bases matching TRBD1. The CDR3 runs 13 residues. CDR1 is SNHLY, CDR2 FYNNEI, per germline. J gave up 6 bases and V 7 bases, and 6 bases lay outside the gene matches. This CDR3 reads CASNFRTGDGYTF. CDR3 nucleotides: TGTGCCAGCAACTTTAGGACAGGGGATGGCTACACCTTC. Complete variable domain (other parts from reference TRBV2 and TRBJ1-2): EPEVTQTPSHQVTQMGQEVILRCVPISNHLYFYWYRQILGQKVEFLVSFYNNEISEKSEIFDDQFSVERPDGSNFTLKIRSTKLEDSAMYFCASNFRTGDGYTFGSGTRLTVV.

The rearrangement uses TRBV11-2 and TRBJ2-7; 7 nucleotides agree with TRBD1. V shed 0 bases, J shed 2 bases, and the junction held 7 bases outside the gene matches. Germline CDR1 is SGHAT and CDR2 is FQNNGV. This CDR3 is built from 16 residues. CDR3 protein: CASSLDSTGSAYEQYF. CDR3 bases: TGTGCCAGCAGCTTAGACTCGACAGGGTCGGCCTACGAGCAGTACTTC.

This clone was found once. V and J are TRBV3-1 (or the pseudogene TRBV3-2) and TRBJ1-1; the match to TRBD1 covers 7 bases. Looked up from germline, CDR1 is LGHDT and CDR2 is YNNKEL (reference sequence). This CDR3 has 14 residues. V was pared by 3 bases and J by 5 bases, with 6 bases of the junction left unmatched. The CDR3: CASSQRGRGTEAFF. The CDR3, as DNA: TGTGCCAGCAGCCAGAGGGGGCGCGGGACTGAAGCTTTCTTT.

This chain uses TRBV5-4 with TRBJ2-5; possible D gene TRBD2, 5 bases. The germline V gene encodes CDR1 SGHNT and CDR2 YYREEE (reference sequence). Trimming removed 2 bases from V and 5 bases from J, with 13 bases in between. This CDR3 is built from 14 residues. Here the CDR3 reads CASSLLGPYETQYF. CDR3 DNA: TGTGCCAGCAGCTTACTAGGTCCATACGAGACCCAGTACTTC.

The CDR3 loop reads CASSQDGYRGRSYNSPLHF. For the CDR3, the DNA is TGTGCCAGCAGCCAAGACGGATACAGGGGAAGATCCTATAATTCACCCCTCCACTTT. The rearrangement joins TRBV4-2 to TRBJ1-6; 7 bases are a match to TRBD1. V gave up 0 bases and J gave up 1 base; unmatched junction bases: 9. Per the germline V gene, CDR1 is LGHNA and CDR2 is YNFKEQ. This CDR3 region has 19 residues.

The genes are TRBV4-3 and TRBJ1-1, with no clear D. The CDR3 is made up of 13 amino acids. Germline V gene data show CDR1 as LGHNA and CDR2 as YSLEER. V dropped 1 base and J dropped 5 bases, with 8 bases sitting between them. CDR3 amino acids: CASSQGIGTEAFF. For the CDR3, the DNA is TGCGCCAGCAGCCAAGGTATCGGTACTGAAGCTTTCTTT.

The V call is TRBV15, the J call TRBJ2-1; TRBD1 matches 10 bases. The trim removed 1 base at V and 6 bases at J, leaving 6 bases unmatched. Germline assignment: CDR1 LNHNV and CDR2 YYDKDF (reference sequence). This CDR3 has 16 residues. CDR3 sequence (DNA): TGTGCCACCAGCAGAGCCGGGACAGGGGCCCTCAATGAGCAGTTCTTC. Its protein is CATSRAGTGALNEQFF.

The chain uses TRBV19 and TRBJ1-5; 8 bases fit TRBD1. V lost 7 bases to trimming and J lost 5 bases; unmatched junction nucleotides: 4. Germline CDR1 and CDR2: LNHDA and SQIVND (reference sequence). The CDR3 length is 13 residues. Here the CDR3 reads CASKKDRDQPQHF. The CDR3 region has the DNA TGTGCCAGTAAAAAGGACAGGGATCAGCCCCAGCATTTT.

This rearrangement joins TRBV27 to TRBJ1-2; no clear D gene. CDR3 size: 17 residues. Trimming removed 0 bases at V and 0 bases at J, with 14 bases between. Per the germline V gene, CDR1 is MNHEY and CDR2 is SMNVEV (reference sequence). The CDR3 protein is CASSLSRARAPNYGYTF. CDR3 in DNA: TGTGCCAGCAGTTTATCGCGGGCTCGCGCCCCTAACTATGGCTACACCTTC.

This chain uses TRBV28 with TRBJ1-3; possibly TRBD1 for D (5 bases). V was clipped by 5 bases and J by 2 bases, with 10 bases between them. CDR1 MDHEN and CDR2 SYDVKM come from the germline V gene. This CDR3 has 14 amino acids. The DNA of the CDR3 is TGTGCCAGCAGTGCGGGACTGGCTGGAAACACCATATATTTT. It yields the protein CASSAGLAGNTIYF. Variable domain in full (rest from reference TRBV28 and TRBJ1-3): DVKVTQSSRYLVKRTGEKVFLECVQDMDHENMFWYRQDPGLGLRLIYFSYDVKMKEKGDIPEGYSVSREKKERFSLILESASTNQTSMYLCASSAGLAGNTIYFGEGSWLTVV.

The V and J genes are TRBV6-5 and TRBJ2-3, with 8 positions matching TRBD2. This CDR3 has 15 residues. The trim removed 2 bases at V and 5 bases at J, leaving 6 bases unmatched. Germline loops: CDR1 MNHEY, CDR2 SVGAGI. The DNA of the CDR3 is TGTGCCAGCAGTTACGACGGACTAGCAAGAGATACGCAGTATTTT. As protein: CASSYDGLARDTQYF.